Reported below is one TCR beta chain. Antigen specificity is unknown. V lost 4 bases and J 3 bases, leaving 9 bases between the germline ends. Germline CDR1 LGHNA, CDR2 YSLEER. The CDR3 spans 14 residues. This entry is derived from a study of response to subunit inactivated influenza vaccine. Each CDR3 protein gets one entry after TCRdb re-called the RT-PCR reads with MiXCR. Of about 480,000 distinct CDR3 sequences listed, roughly 27% are singletons. Study findings and constraints: Seasonal influenza vaccination, on each occasion, was suggested by the authors to recruit few new T cells.

This chain uses TRBV4-3 with TRBJ2-2; D call uncertain. The specimen comprised CD4+ T cells sorted from PBMCs, sampled roughly 5 days after vaccination. This TCR was sampled from a man aged 45-65 years who received an inactivated influenza vaccine. The DNA for the CDR3 is TGCGCCAGCAGCCCCGACCCACACACCGGGGAGCTGTTTTTT. Translation gives CASSPDPHTGELFF.